What follows are 27 T cell receptor beta chains derived from one specimen sequenced in a study of beta chain features in type 1 diabetes. General study findings and limits: Type 1 diabetes patients showed a moderate but significant shortening of TCRB CDR3s in all four CD4+ subsets.

The antigens these receptors bind are not known. The investigators reverse transcribed all of the isolated RNA, so they sequenced expressed TCRB transcripts. This table comes from immunoSEQ multiplex PCR, and its TCRdb copy is limited to in-frame clones, with some not included. The sample comprises about 180,000 clones, about 8% of which are singletons, and approximately 0.85% rests with the top ten. Specimen: central memory CD4+ T cells from blood. Receptors were obtained from a woman aged 35 to 49 with type 1 diabetes.

This clone was counted between two and nine times. The rearrangement links TRBV6-5 to TRBJ1-6; weak D call: TRBD1 (6 bases). Germline lookup yields CDR1 MNHEY and CDR2 SVGAGI. The CDR3 covers 14 residues. The V and J ends lost 5 bases and 5 bases respectively, with 10 bases between them. CDR3: CASSGGPNNSPLHF. In nucleotides, the CDR3 is TGTGCCAGCAGTGGGGGCCCGAATAATTCACCCCTCCACTTT.

This sequence joins TRBV25-1 and TRBJ2-6, with D possibly matching TRBD2 (6 bases). The CDR3 extends over 16 amino acids. Germline assignment: CDR1 MGHDK and CDR2 SYGVNS. Trimming pared 3 bases from V and 0 bases from J, leaving 9 bases between. The CDR3 reads CASSEGGASGANVLTF. CDR3 coding DNA: TGTGCCAGCAGTGAGGGAGGAGCCTCTGGGGCCAACGTCCTGACTTTC.

The chain links TRBV9 to TRBJ1-5; D may be TRBD1 (5 bases). CDR1 is SGDLS and CDR2 is YYNGEE in the germline V gene. Trimming removed 2 bases from V and 7 bases from J, with 10 bases in between. The CDR3 length is 13 residues. The CDR3 is CASSVGGWQPQHF. In DNA, the CDR3 is TGTGCCAGCAGCGTGGGGGGTTGGCAGCCCCAGCATTTT.

The CDR3 DNA reads as TGTGCCAGCAGCTCCGGACTAGCGGGAGTGGCAGATACGCAGTATTTT. Translated, it gives CASSSGLAGVADTQYF. This chain connects TRBV7-3 to TRBJ2-3; TRBD2 matches at 13 bases. The CDR3 is 16 amino acids. Looked up from germline, CDR1 is SGHTA and CDR2 is FQGTGA. V dropped 4 bases and J dropped 4; count of bases not matched to a gene: 5.

This sequence joins TRBV18 and TRBJ2-2, with unresolved D. The CDR3 has 14 residues. Germline V gene sequence: CDR1 KGHSH, CDR2 LQKENI. V was cut by 6 bases and J by 2 bases, with 10 bases left in between. The CDR3 DNA follows: TGTGCCAGCTCGATGACACGCAACACCGGGGAGCTGTTTTTT. Protein: CASSMTRNTGELFF.

Remarks on this clone: The junction departs from the called germline gene at one end, perhaps through a read error. The chain is built from TRBV4-1 and TRBJ1-1; tentatively, D is TRBD1 (6 bases). This CDR3 is 14 amino acids long. CDR1 MGHRA and CDR2 YSYEKL come from the germline V gene. The CDR3 protein is CASSQGQKNTEAFF. The CDR3 DNA reads TGTGCCAGCAGCCAAGGACAGAAGAACACTGAAGCTTTCTTT.

This clone was picked up a small number of times. The rearrangement uses TRBV7-8 and TRBJ2-1; TRBD2 matches 9 bases. The V gene's germline CDR1 is SGHVS and CDR2 FQNEAQ. V gave up 5 bases and J gave up 10 bases; unmatched junction bases: 3. The CDR3 has 12 amino acids. CDR3: CASSMSGREQFF. The CDR3 bases are TGTGCCAGCAGCATGAGCGGGAGGGAGCAGTTCTTC. The variable domain in full, with the rest retrieved from reference TRBV7-8 and TRBJ2-1, is GAGVSQSPRYKVAKRGQDVALRCDPISGHVSLFWYQQALGQGPEFLTYFQNEAQLDKSGLPSDRFFAERPEGSVSTLKIQRTQQEDSAVYLCASSMSGREQFFGPGTRLTVL.

The chain employs TRBV5-6 and TRBJ2-3, with D uncertain. Germline loops: CDR1 SGHDT, CDR2 YYEEEE. V lost 4 bases and J lost 4, with 13 bases in between. The CDR3 has 14 amino acids. The CDR3 region is CASSVPSRADTQYF. CDR3 DNA sequence: TGTGCCAGCAGCGTACCTTCTCGCGCAGATACGCAGTATTTT.

In this sample, this clone turned up a few times. The chain joins TRBV11-2 to TRBJ2-7, with 9 bases identical to TRBD1. J was trimmed by 3 bases and V by 0 bases; bases with no gene match: 3. The CDR3 extends over 15 amino acids. Germline CDR1 reads SGHAT; CDR2 reads FQNNGV. The CDR3 sequence is CASSLDRDRDYEQYF. DNA of the CDR3: TGTGCCAGCAGCTTAGATAGGGACAGGGACTACGAGCAGTACTTC.

The sample holds a few counts of this clone. The rearrangement joins TRBV6-5 to TRBJ2-7; tentative D call: TRBD2 (7 bases). Looked up from germline, CDR1 is MNHEY and CDR2 is SVGAGI. Between the trimmed V and J ends, which lost 4 bases and 2 bases, there was a span of 18 bases. This CDR3 comprises 16 residues. The CDR3 reads CASSSLGGGHPYEQYF. The CDR3 DNA reads TGTGCCAGCAGTTCCCTTGGGGGGGGCCACCCCTACGAGCAGTACTTC.

This clone was found a few times. The V and J genes are TRBV5-4 and TRBJ1-1, with 10 bases that match TRBD1. Trimming at V came to 4 bases and at J to 0 bases, leaving 6 bases not matched to a gene. The CDR3 runs to 16 residues. CDR1 is SGHNT and CDR2 is YYREEE in the germline V gene (reference sequence). The CDR3 DNA is TGTGCCAGCAGCCCGGGACAGGGGATATTGAACACTGAAGCTTTCTTT. Translation gives CASSPGQGILNTEAFF.

The table lists this clone with a few counts. J is TRBJ1-2 and V is TRBV7-8, with 10 bases identical to TRBD1. CDR1 and CDR2 from the germline V gene are SGHVS and FQNEAQ. The CDR3 covers 16 residues. The junction had 9 bases not matched to a gene; V was cut back by 3 bases and J by 5 bases. CDR3 coding DNA: TGTGCCAGCAGCTTTGATCCGGGACAGGGGATATATGGCTACACCTTC. Its translation is CASSFDPGQGIYGYTF.

V and J are TRBV5-4 and TRBJ2-3; TRBD1 is a possible D gene (6 bases). Germline assignment: CDR1 SGHNT and CDR2 YYREEE (reference sequence). The CDR3 length is 13 residues. The V end was cut by 10 bases, the J end by 1 base, with 13 bases between. The DNA for the CDR3 is TGTGCCCCCGGGTCAGGGGGCACAGATACGCAGTATTTT. This codes for CAPGSGGTDTQYF. Together with reference TRBV5-4 and TRBJ2-3, the CDR3 gives the full variable domain: ETGVTQSPTHLIKTRGQQVTLRCSSQSGHNTVSWYQQALGQGPQFIFQYYREEENGRGNFPPRFSGLQFPNYSSELNVNALELDDSALYLCAPGSGGTDTQYFGPGTRLTVL.

The rearrangement joins TRBV18 to TRBJ1-5; D is uncertain. The V and J ends lost 6 bases and 0 bases respectively, with 21 bases between them. There are 18 residues in the CDR3. Germline lookup yields CDR1 KGHSH and CDR2 LQKENI. The CDR3 DNA reads as TGTGCCAGCTCTAACCGGGAAACTTCACGGGGTAGCAATCAGCCCCAGCATTTT. Its translation: CASSNRETSRGSNQPQHF. The whole variable domain, filled in from reference TRBV18 and TRBJ1-5, reads NAGVMQNPRHLVRRRGQEARLRCSPMKGHSHVYWYRQLPEEGLKFMVYLQKENIIDESGMPKERFSAEFPKEGPSILRIQQVVRGDSAAYFCASSNRETSRGSNQPQHFGDGTRLSIL.

This rearrangement joins TRBV28 to TRBJ2-3, with a tentative D call TRBD2 (5 bases). V gave up 9 bases and J gave up 5 bases, with 12 bases separating them. CDR3 size: 12 residues. Germline CDR1 is MDHEN and CDR2 is SYDVKM. The CDR3 DNA is TGTGCCAGTTACAGCGGTAAAGATACGCAGTATTTT. Residues: CASYSGKDTQYF. Based on the CDR3 plus reference TRBV28 and TRBJ2-3, the full variable domain is DVKVTQSSRYLVKRTGEKVFLECVQDMDHENMFWYRQDPGLGLRLIYFSYDVKMKEKGDIPEGYSVSREKKERFSLILESASTNQTSMYLCASYSGKDTQYFGPGTRLTVL.

V is TRBV2 and J is TRBJ2-3, with D possibly TRBD2 on 6 matching bases. Trimming removed 4 bases at V and 0 bases at J, with 14 bases between. The CDR3 covers 16 residues. Germline CDR1 SNHLY, CDR2 FYNNEI. The CDR3 loop is CASSALWGDSTDTQYF. The CDR3 nucleotides read TGTGCCAGCAGTGCGTTGTGGGGGGATAGCACAGATACGCAGTATTTT.

This clone came up a few times. The chain combines TRBV6-5 with TRBJ2-7, with D perhaps matching TRBD2 (5 bases). With 10 bases removed from V and 7 bases from J, the gap between germline ends came to 17 bases. The germline V gene encodes CDR1 MNHEY and CDR2 SVGAGI. The CDR3 runs to 12 residues. The DNA for the CDR3 is TGTGCCACCAGAGGTTGGTCGGGAGAGCAGTACTTC. It codes for CATRGWSGEQYF.

V usage is TRBV28 and J usage is TRBJ1-3; D possibly corresponds to TRBD1 (5 bases). This CDR3 contains 13 residues. Germline assignment: CDR1 MDHEN and CDR2 SYDVKM. V was shortened by 10 bases and J by 4 bases, with 14 bases between the two germline ends. In DNA form, the CDR3 reads TGTGCCACGGAAGACAGTGAAGGAAACACCATATATTTT. Amino acid sequence: CATEDSEGNTIYF.

This clone was observed at least ten times. The V call is TRBV29-1, the J call TRBJ1-1, with unresolved D. V was trimmed by 0 bases and J by 8 bases, leaving 16 bases between them. In germline, CDR1 is SQVTM, CDR2 ANQGSEA. This CDR3 spans 14 amino acids. CDR3 nucleotides: TGCAGCGTTGAAGACTTTGGCCCGGGAAGCGAAGCTTTCTTT. Translating it yields CSVEDFGPGSEAFF.

J is TRBJ2-6 and V is TRBV4-3, with D uncertain. V was shortened by 1 base and J by 1 base, with 8 bases between the two germline ends. The CDR3 extends over 16 amino acids. Germline V gene data show CDR1 as LGHNA and CDR2 as YSLEER. The CDR3 nucleotides read TGCGCCAGCAGCCAAGGAACCAGATCTGGGGCCAACGTCCTGACTTTC. It translates to CASSQGTRSGANVLTF.

This clone was found a few times. The genes are TRBV11-2 and TRBJ2-7, with 9 bases identical to TRBD1. From germline, CDR1 is SGHAT and CDR2 FQNNGV. The CDR3 extends over 15 amino acids. Unmatched junction bases numbered 4, after V lost 2 bases and J lost 2 bases. The CDR3 region is CASSLTGQGAYEQYF. In DNA form, the CDR3 reads TGTGCCAGCAGCTTAACGGGACAGGGAGCCTACGAGCAGTACTTC.

The V and J genes are TRBV5-1 and TRBJ2-7, with TRBD2 matching over 14 bases. Germline CDR1 and CDR2: SGHRS and YFSETQ. The length of the CDR3 is 18 residues. V shed 0 bases and J 0 bases; nucleotides not matched to a gene: 5. The CDR3 reads CASSLEGTSGGFSYEQYF. For the CDR3, the DNA is TGCGCCAGCAGCTTGGAGGGGACTAGCGGGGGATTCTCCTACGAGCAGTACTTC.

This clone has only a few counts. This chain joins TRBV5-1 and TRBJ2-7, with TRBD2 matching over 12 bases. CDR1 is SGHRS and CDR2 is YFSETQ in the germline V gene. This CDR3 is 15 amino acids long. V lost 1 base and J lost 4; bases outside the gene matches: 3. CDR3 in DNA: TGCGCCAGCAGCTTGACTAGCGGGAGGCAGTACGAGCAGTACTTC. Protein: CASSLTSGRQYEQYF.

The V gene is TRBV28, the J gene TRBJ1-2; D ambiguous. The V gene's germline CDR1 is MDHEN and CDR2 SYDVKM. Trimming removed 6 bases at V and 7 bases at J, with 15 bases between. The CDR3 extends over 13 amino acids. The CDR3 is CASRLTESFGYTF. The CDR3 nucleotides read TGTGCCAGCAGACTGACGGAGTCCTTTGGCTACACCTTC.

This clone was found a few times. This sequence joins TRBV11-2 and TRBJ2-1, with D perhaps matching TRBD2 (6 bases). Trimming shortened V by 1 base and J by 10 bases, and 14 bases separated the two germline ends. The CDR3 spans 14 residues. Germline V gives CDR1 SGHAT, CDR2 FQNNGV. CDR3 protein: CASSLALTGVEQFF. In DNA, the CDR3 is TGTGCCAGCAGCTTAGCGTTAACGGGGGTAGAGCAGTTCTTC.

This chain uses TRBV15 with TRBJ2-3; the D is unclear. The CDR3 sequence is 14 residues long. CDR1 is LNHNV and CDR2 is YYDKDF in the germline V gene (reference sequence). Between the trimmed V and J ends, which lost 2 bases and 2 bases, there was a span of 8 bases. The CDR3 DNA is TGTGCCACCAGCAGAATCCAGGACACAGATACGCAGTATTTT. Protein product: CATSRIQDTDTQYF.

This chain connects TRBV6-1 to TRBJ2-3; possibly TRBD2 for D (5 bases). V lost 5 bases and J 6 bases, leaving 12 bases between the germline ends. There are 13 residues in the CDR3. The germline CDR1 and CDR2 sequences are MNHNS and SASEGT. The CDR3 nucleotides read TGTGCCAGCAGTTGGAGCAGAGGGGATACGCAGTATTTT. Translation gives CASSWSRGDTQYF.